The 18 T cell receptor beta chains below were found in one sample sequenced in a study of T cells in narcolepsy. Antigen specificity for these receptors is unknown. Clones were sequenced by immunoSEQ multiplex PCR, and TCRdb holds only the in-frame ones, with some missing. There are more than 2,000 clones in the sample; approximately 24% occur only once, and roughly 4.3% lies in the top ten. Sequencing was done on a sample of cultured CD4+ T cells from cerebrospinal fluid. These receptors were collected from a human donor with narcolepsy.

Judged by abundance, this clone is medium-sized (0.01 to 0.1%). The same CDR3 can be traced to other DNA sequences in this sample. The chain couples TRBV18 to TRBJ2-7; 9 bases agree with TRBD1. Germline values: CDR1 KGHSH, CDR2 LQKENI. Trimming took 3 bases from V and 6 from J; bases not matched to a gene: 3. This CDR3 has 13 residues. The CDR3 bases are TGTGCCAGCTCACCGGGACAGGGATCCGAGCAGTACTTC. Translated, it gives CASSPGQGSEQYF.

The genes are TRBV6-1 and TRBJ2-5, with D uncertain. Trimming removed 6 bases from V and 5 bases from J, with 13 bases in between. The germline V gene encodes CDR1 MNHNS and CDR2 SASEGT. CDR3 size: 13 residues. The CDR3 sequence: CASSRTYGETQYF. The CDR3 DNA follows: TGTGCCAGCAGCCGGACCTACGGGGAGACCCAGTACTTC.

This clone counts as large. V is TRBV6-5 and J is TRBJ2-2; D tentatively reads TRBD1 or TRBD2 (6 bases each). Germline CDR1 MNHEY, CDR2 SVGAGI. There are 15 residues in the CDR3. V lost 2 bases and J lost 4, with 11 bases in between. The CDR3 nucleotides are TGTGCCAGCAGTTACCAAGGGGGGCGCACCGGGGAGCTGTTTTTT. This gives the protein CASSYQGGRTGELFF.

By sample fraction, this clone is medium-sized. The chain combines TRBV13 with TRBJ2-5; 8 nucleotides align to TRBD1. The CDR3 has 14 amino acids. The J segment lost 5 bases and the V segment lost 3 bases, leaving 5 bases of the junction unmatched. The V gene's germline CDR1 is PRHDT and CDR2 FYEKMQ (reference sequence). CDR3 coding DNA: TGTGCCAGCAGCTTCGGACAGGGCGGGGAGACCCAGTACTTC. Its translation is CASSFGQGGETQYF.

By sample fraction, this clone is medium-sized. J is TRBJ1-5 and V is TRBV27; the match to TRBD1 covers 9 bases. The V gene end was trimmed by 3 bases and the J gene end by 13 bases; junction bases not matched to a gene: 10. CDR3 length: 14 amino acids. Germline CDR1 reads MNHEY; CDR2 reads SMNVEV (reference sequence). DNA of the CDR3: TGTGCCAGCAGTTTGCATACACAGGGGGCTGAGCAGCATTTT. Its protein product is CASSLHTQGAEQHF.

The chain has TRBV7-9 and TRBJ1-5; tentative D call: TRBD1 (5 bases). CDR1 is SEHNR and CDR2 is FQNEAQ in the germline V gene (reference sequence). The CDR3 runs to 16 residues. The V and J ends lost 7 bases and 2 bases respectively, with 18 bases between them. CDR3 in DNA: TGTGCCAGCACCTCCGGGGCAGGAGGTGGCAATCAGCCCCAGCATTTT. This sequence encodes CASTSGAGGGNQPQHF.

By its share, this clone is large. The chain carries TRBV5-4 and TRBJ2-7; tentatively, D is TRBD2 (6 bases). CDR3 length: 15 amino acids. In germline, CDR1 is SGHNT, CDR2 YYREEE (reference sequence). V lost 3 bases, J lost 3 bases, and 16 bases lay in between. The CDR3 here is CASSSDGGNGYEQYF. DNA for the CDR3: TGTGCCAGCAGCTCGGATGGGGGGAACGGCTACGAGCAGTACTTC.

As regards this clone: A read error may explain this, as a much larger clone is one base away. This sample includes further DNA sequences coding for the same CDR3. The V gene is TRBV30, the J gene TRBJ1-1, with 8 bases matching TRBD1. Trimming at V came to 3 bases and at J to 4 bases, leaving 10 bases not matched to a gene. CDR1 GTSNPN and CDR2 SVGIG come from the germline V gene (reference sequence). There are 15 residues in the CDR3. The CDR3 loop is CAWRGGRQGFTEAFF. CDR3 DNA: TGTGCCTGGAGGGGAGGGAGACAGGGGTTCACTGAAGCTTTCTTT.

The chain uses TRBV6-5 and TRBJ1-3; TRBD1 agrees at 7 bases. The CDR3 sequence is 14 residues long. The trim removed 6 bases at V and 4 bases at J, leaving 6 bases unmatched. Germline V CDR1 and CDR2: MNHEY, SVGAGI. CDR3 DNA sequence: TGTGCCAGCAGCCGAGACAGGGCAGGAAACACCATATATTTT. As protein: CASSRDRAGNTIYF.

The chain is built from TRBV2 and TRBJ2-1; TRBD2 matches at 9 bases. V lost 6 bases, J lost 12 bases, and 0 bases stayed unmatched. Germline CDR1 and CDR2: SNHLY and FYNNEI. This CDR3 region has 10 residues. This CDR3 reads CASRLAGQFF. The DNA of the CDR3 is TGTGCCAGCAGACTAGCGGGGCAGTTCTTC.

This clone counts as medium-sized (0.01 to 0.1%). The J gene is TRBJ1-1, the V gene TRBV27; D unresolved. Germline loops: CDR1 MNHEY, CDR2 SMNVEV (reference sequence). V lost 3 bases, J lost 1 base, and 6 bases lay in between. The CDR3 covers 13 residues. CDR3 residues: CASSLAGNTEAFF. Written as DNA, the CDR3 is TGTGCCAGCAGTTTGGCAGGGAACACTGAAGCTTTCTTT.

Within the sample, this clone is medium-sized. The chain combines TRBV14 with TRBJ1-3; D gene unclear. Trimming left V 4 bases short and J 6 bases short, with 10 bases between. Looked up from germline, CDR1 is SGHDN and CDR2 is FVKESK. This CDR3 contains 13 residues. DNA for the CDR3: TGTGCCAGCAGCCTCGGTAGAGCAAACACCATATATTTT. Translated, it gives CASSLGRANTIYF.

Here the CDR3 reads CAWSVREKLFF. CDR3 DNA: TGTGCCTGGAGTGTCAGAGAAAAACTGTTTTTT. This chain uses TRBV30 with TRBJ1-4; no definite D call. Trimming removed 0 bases from V and 8 bases from J, with 4 bases in between. The CDR3 extends over 11 amino acids. The V gene's germline CDR1 is GTSNPN and CDR2 SVGIG (reference sequence).

This clone was found a few times. The CDR3 nucleotides read TGCAGCTGTAGCCGTAGCTACGAGCAGTACTTC. It encodes CSCSRSYEQYF. The chain couples TRBV20-1 to TRBJ2-7, with no clear D. CDR3 length: 11 residues. CDR1 and CDR2 (germline): DFQATT, SNEGSKA (reference sequence).

In its sample, this clone is medium-sized. The chain uses TRBV7-6 and TRBJ2-2; 14 positions match TRBD2. CDR3 length equals 16 residues. V shed 5 bases and J 6 bases; nucleotides not matched to a gene: 5. Germline V gene sequence: CDR1 SGHVS, CDR2 FNYEAQ. The CDR3 DNA is TGTGCCAGCAGCCGGGGACTAGCGGGGGAGGCCGGGGAGCTGTTTTTT. Amino acid sequence: CASSRGLAGEAGELFF.

This clone was seen a few times. The chain joins TRBV21-1 to TRBJ2-3. TRBV21-1 is designated a pseudogene. The CDR3 totals 16 residues. The CDR3 is CASSKTTPTNTDTQYF. CDR3 in DNA: TGTGCCAGCAGCAAAACGACTCCGACAAACACAGATACGCAGTATTTT.

This clone was counted only a few times. The chain employs TRBV6-5 and TRBJ1-1; 9 positions agree with TRBD1. The CDR3 has 14 residues. The ends lost 6 bases at V and 3 bases at J; junction bases unmatched: 5. Germline values: CDR1 MNHEY, CDR2 SVGAGI. CDR3: CASSSDRGYTEAFF. The DNA for the CDR3 is TGTGCCAGCAGCTCCGACAGGGGGTACACTGAAGCTTTCTTT.

This clone showed up just a few times. This sequence joins TRBV27 and TRBJ2-3, with TRBD1 as a possible D gene (6 bases). The CDR3 consists of 16 residues. Germline V gives CDR1 MNHEY, CDR2 SMNVEV (reference sequence). V lost 2 bases, J lost 7 bases, and 19 bases lay in between. CDR3 in amino acids: CASSLPGTRASNTQYF. In nucleotides, the CDR3 is TGTGCCAGCAGTTTACCCGGGACACGGGCCTCGAATACGCAGTATTTT.